This T cell receptor (beta chain) was observed in a study of OX40 agonist ivuxolimab in advanced cancers. This clone was picked up one time. The repertoire was sequenced with immunoSEQ multiplex PCR; TCRdb's copy has only in-frame clones and lacks some. The sample contains approximately 76,000 clones, about nine tenths of which appear only once. V dropped 0 bases and J dropped 4 bases, with 11 bases sitting between them. Germline V gene data show CDR1 as SGHNT and CDR2 as YYREEE (reference sequence). The CDR3 is 15 amino acids. J is TRBJ2-1 and V is TRBV5-4, with D perhaps matching TRBD1 (5 bases). The material sequenced was CD4+ or CD8+ T cells sorted from blood, taken in a trial of the OX40 agonist ivuxolimab. The receptor's source is an adult with an advanced solid tumor such as melanoma, head and neck, liver or kidney cancer. The CDR3 sequence is CASSLAGHFYNEQFF. The CDR3 region has the DNA TGTGCCAGCAGCTTGGCTGGACATTTTTACAATGAGCAGTTCTTC.